This TCR beta chain was captured in a study of early T cells in non-severe SARS-CoV-2 infection. Germline lookup yields CDR1 DFQATT and CDR2 SNEGSKA (reference sequence). V shed 0 bases and J shed 2 bases, with 4 bases lying between them. The CDR3 covers 12 residues. This clonotype was counted at least ten times. TCRdb processed the 5' RACE reads anew with MiXCR; each CDR3 protein has one entry. Here the sample spans approximately 43,000 distinct CDR3 sequences, roughly 7.1% being singletons. This chain links TRBV20-1 with TRBJ2-5; D is unclear. Material: whole blood. The sequence was obtained from an adult who was a healthcare worker with PCR-confirmed SARS-CoV-2 infection or an uninfected control (not recorded which). Written as DNA, the CDR3 is TGCAGTGCTAGAGAGTGGCAAGAGACCCAGTACTTC. Its protein is CSAREWQETQYF.